The rows below give T cell receptor beta chains drawn from one sample of a study of blood T cell repertoires in COVID-19. The method was immunoSEQ multiplex PCR; TCRdb's version includes in-frame clones alone and lacks a portion of them. This table has roughly 150,000 clones, 70% to 90% appearing once. The sequenced material came from peripheral blood. These receptors were taken from a woman of 80 years or more with COVID-19, enrolled during active disease. Both conserved end residues are part of each CDR3. Fields, in order: CDR3 protein, CDR3 DNA, clone size, J gene, D gene, V gene. D genes are given only for firm matches. Where a row states a size, it is once, few, many or the class of an expanded clone; other rows omit it.

CDR3 protein: CASSTGLPIGYTF
CDR3 DNA: TGTGCCAGCAGCACGGGACTGCCTATTGGCTACACCTTC
clone size: NA
J gene: TRBJ1-2
D gene: NA
V gene: TRBV7-9

CDR3 protein: CASSTGGARSYNEQFF
CDR3 DNA: TGTGCCAGCAGCACCGGAGGGGCCCGCTCCTACAATGAGCAGTTCTTC
clone size: NA
J gene: TRBJ2-1
D gene: NA
V gene: TRBV6-6

CDR3 protein: CASSLVPGQGSTGANVLTF
CDR3 DNA: TGCGCCAGCAGCTTGGTACCGGGACAGGGATCCACTGGGGCCAACGTCCTGACTTTC
clone size: once
J gene: TRBJ2-6
D gene: TRBD1
V gene: TRBV5-1

CDR3 protein: CASSLNGAVGTQYF
CDR3 DNA: TGTGCCAGCAGCTTAAATGGGGCCGTAGGGACCCAGTACTTC
clone size: NA
J gene: TRBJ2-5
D gene: NA
V gene: TRBV7-3

CDR3 protein: CASSVSPLSYEQYF
CDR3 DNA: TGTGCCAGCAGTGTTTCCCCTCTCTCCTACGAGCAGTACTTC
clone size: NA
J gene: TRBJ2-7
D gene: NA
V gene: TRBV2

CDR3 protein: CASSFRDRGGAFF
CDR3 DNA: TGTGCCAGCAGTTTCCGGGACAGGGGTGGAGCTTTCTTT
clone size: NA
J gene: TRBJ1-1
D gene: TRBD1
V gene: TRBV12-3/TRBV12-4

CDR3 protein: CASSSYIRPRDSSYEQYF
CDR3 DNA: TGTGCCAGCAGTTCTTACATAAGGCCCCGGGACTCCTCCTACGAGCAGTACTTC
clone size: NA
J gene: TRBJ2-7
D gene: NA
V gene: TRBV27

CDR3 protein: CATSGGHGYTF
CDR3 DNA: TGTGCCACTTCGGGGGGGCACGGCTACACCTTC
clone size: NA
J gene: TRBJ1-2
D gene: NA
V gene: TRBV19

CDR3 protein: CASEGAGGVYGYTF
CDR3 DNA: TGCGCCAGTGAGGGGGCAGGGGGAGTCTATGGCTACACCTTC
clone size: NA
J gene: TRBJ1-2
D gene: TRBD1
V gene: TRBV5-1

CDR3 protein: CASRQAGSEQYF
CDR3 DNA: TGTGCCAGCAGACAAGCCGGGTCCGAGCAGTACTTC
clone size: NA
J gene: TRBJ2-7
D gene: NA
V gene: TRBV28

CDR3 protein: CASRLVRDKNYGYTF
CDR3 DNA: TGTGCAAGTCGCTTAGTCCGGGACAAGAACTATGGCTACACCTTC
clone size: NA
J gene: TRBJ1-2
D gene: NA
V gene: TRBV12-2

CDR3 protein: CASSEGARGYGYTF
CDR3 DNA: TGTGCCAGCAGTGAAGGGGCCCGTGGGTATGGCTACACCTTC
clone size: NA
J gene: TRBJ1-2
D gene: NA
V gene: TRBV6-1

CDR3 protein: CAFTPGKVAGANVLTF
CDR3 DNA: TGTGCCTTCACCCCCGGGAAGGTCGCCGGGGCCAACGTCCTGACTTTC
clone size: NA
J gene: TRBJ2-6
D gene: NA
V gene: TRBV7-9

CDR3 protein: CASSSPGQGWSNYGYTF
CDR3 DNA: TGTGCCAGCAGTTCACCGGGACAGGGATGGTCTAACTATGGCTACACCTTC
clone size: NA
J gene: TRBJ1-2
D gene: TRBD1
V gene: TRBV27

CDR3 protein: CASSLGLEKSSGNTIYF
CDR3 DNA: TGTGCCAGCAGCTTAGGACTCGAAAAGAGCTCTGGAAACACCATATATTTT
clone size: NA
J gene: TRBJ1-3
D gene: NA
V gene: TRBV11-3

CDR3 protein: CASSTYPGQTYSNQPQHF
CDR3 DNA: TGTGCCAGTAGTACGTATCCGGGACAGACCTATAGCAATCAGCCCCAGCATTTT
clone size: NA
J gene: TRBJ1-5
D gene: TRBD1
V gene: TRBV19

CDR3 protein: CASSVETGTYVTGTSGRDSYEQYF
CDR3 DNA: TGTGCCAGCAGTGTAGAAACCGGGACATATGTAACCGGGACTAGCGGGAGAGACTCCTACGAGCAGTACTTC
clone size: NA
J gene: TRBJ2-7
D gene: TRBD2
V gene: TRBV2

CDR3 protein: CASSIGEGQPQHF
CDR3 DNA: TGTGCCAGCAGTATAGGTGAGGGTCAGCCCCAGCATTTT
clone size: NA
J gene: TRBJ1-5
D gene: NA
V gene: TRBV6-5

CDR3 protein: CASSADRGGVGEKLFF
CDR3 DNA: TGTGCCAGCAGCGCCGACAGGGGCGGTGTTGGTGAAAAACTGTTTTTT
clone size: NA
J gene: TRBJ1-4
D gene: TRBD1
V gene: TRBV11-2

CDR3 protein: CASSFVGGGQPQHF
CDR3 DNA: TGTGCCAGCAGTTTTGTTGGGGGAGGCCAGCCCCAGCATTTT
clone size: once
J gene: TRBJ1-5
D gene: NA
V gene: TRBV27

CDR3 protein: CASSRKLAGEEDTQYF
CDR3 DNA: TGTGCCAGCAGCCGTAAACTAGCGGGAGAGGAAGATACGCAGTATTTT
clone size: NA
J gene: TRBJ2-3
D gene: TRBD2
V gene: TRBV11-2

CDR3 protein: CASNTGSSYNEQFF
CDR3 DNA: TGTGCCAGCAACACAGGGAGCTCCTACAATGAGCAGTTCTTC
clone size: NA
J gene: TRBJ2-1
D gene: NA
V gene: TRBV9

CDR3 protein: CASSPGTTMNTEAFF
CDR3 DNA: TGTGCCAGCTCCCCCGGGACAACTATGAACACTGAAGCTTTCTTT
clone size: NA
J gene: TRBJ1-1
D gene: NA
V gene: TRBV18

CDR3 protein: CASSLLAGGGTDTQYF
CDR3 DNA: TGTGCCAGCAGCTTACTAGCGGGGGGGGGCACAGATACGCAGTATTTT
clone size: NA
J gene: TRBJ2-3
D gene: TRBD2
V gene: TRBV11-2

CDR3 protein: CASSYRGFGSWQPQHF
CDR3 DNA: TGTGCCAGCAGTTACAGGGGGTTCGGGTCTTGGCAGCCCCAGCATTTT
clone size: NA
J gene: TRBJ1-5
D gene: NA
V gene: TRBV6-2/TRBV6-3

CDR3 protein: CASSGVGGEEEQYF
CDR3 DNA: TGTGCCAGCAGCGGAGTGGGAGGGGAGGAAGAGCAGTACTTC
clone size: NA
J gene: TRBJ2-7
D gene: TRBD2
V gene: TRBV4-2

CDR3 protein: CASRGGYYEQYF
CDR3 DNA: TGTGCCAGCCGAGGGGGTTACTACGAGCAGTACTTC
clone size: NA
J gene: TRBJ2-7
D gene: NA
V gene: TRBV7-2

CDR3 protein: CASSKEDQRDTQYF
CDR3 DNA: TGTGCCAGCAGCAAAGAGGACCAGCGGGATACGCAGTATTTT
clone size: NA
J gene: TRBJ2-3
D gene: NA
V gene: TRBV21-1

CDR3 protein: CASSQDFPLGYTF
CDR3 DNA: TGTGCCAGCAGCCAAGACTTTCCCCTTGGCTACACCTTC
clone size: NA
J gene: TRBJ1-2
D gene: NA
V gene: TRBV6-2/TRBV6-3

CDR3 protein: CASSLARTSLHEQFF
CDR3 DNA: TGTGCCAGCAGCCTCGCCCGGACTAGCCTTCATGAGCAGTTCTTC
clone size: NA
J gene: TRBJ2-1
D gene: TRBD2
V gene: TRBV7-9

CDR3 protein: CASSEQGPGNTIYF
CDR3 DNA: TGTGCCAGCAGCGAACAGGGTCCTGGAAACACCATATATTTT
clone size: NA
J gene: TRBJ1-3
D gene: NA
V gene: TRBV7-3

CDR3 protein: CASSFRDSYNEQFF
CDR3 DNA: TGTGCCAGTAGTTTCCGGGACAGCTACAATGAGCAGTTCTTC
clone size: NA
J gene: TRBJ2-1
D gene: TRBD1
V gene: TRBV19

CDR3 protein: CASTAGQGVYGYTF
CDR3 DNA: TGTGCCAGTACCGCAGGACAGGGTGTTTATGGCTACACCTTC
clone size: once
J gene: TRBJ1-2
D gene: TRBD1
V gene: TRBV19

CDR3 protein: CASSLLAETQYF
CDR3 DNA: TGTGCCAGCAGCTTACTAGCGGAGACCCAGTACTTC
clone size: NA
J gene: TRBJ2-5
D gene: NA
V gene: TRBV7-8

CDR3 protein: CASSPTSGGGEQFF
CDR3 DNA: TGTGCCAGCAGCCCGACTAGCGGGGGGGGTGAGCAGTTCTTC
clone size: NA
J gene: TRBJ2-1
D gene: TRBD2
V gene: TRBV7-3

CDR3 protein: CASSSTGRTEAFF
CDR3 DNA: TGTGCCAGCAGCTCGACAGGGAGGACTGAAGCTTTCTTT
clone size: NA
J gene: TRBJ1-1
D gene: TRBD1
V gene: TRBV7-3

CDR3 protein: CASSATGAPTGELFF
CDR3 DNA: TGTGCCAGCAGCGCGACAGGGGCTCCCACCGGGGAGCTGTTTTTT
clone size: NA
J gene: TRBJ2-2
D gene: TRBD1
V gene: TRBV7-3

CDR3 protein: CASRLAGAETQYF
CDR3 DNA: TGCGCCAGCAGACTAGCGGGAGCAGAGACCCAGTACTTC
clone size: NA
J gene: TRBJ2-5
D gene: TRBD2
V gene: TRBV5-1

CDR3 protein: CASSYPRNNEQFF
CDR3 DNA: TGTGCCAGCAGTTACCCCCGTAATAATGAGCAGTTCTTC
clone size: NA
J gene: TRBJ2-1
D gene: NA
V gene: TRBV6-2/TRBV6-3

CDR3 protein: CSVGRRGETQYF
CDR3 DNA: TGCAGCGTTGGACGGAGAGGAGAGACCCAGTACTTC
clone size: NA
J gene: TRBJ2-5
D gene: NA
V gene: TRBV29-1

CDR3 protein: CASSPSWTASYEQYF
CDR3 DNA: TGTGCCAGCAGTCCTTCCTGGACAGCCTCCTACGAGCAGTACTTC
clone size: NA
J gene: TRBJ2-7
D gene: NA
V gene: TRBV6-5

CDR3 protein: CASSFRRLSAGGYF
CDR3 DNA: TGTGCCAGCAGCTTCAGGCGACTATCCGCGGGAGGGTACTTC
clone size: NA
J gene: TRBJ2-7
D gene: TRBD2
V gene: TRBV28

CDR3 protein: CASSRRTSGRVLTDTQYF
CDR3 DNA: TGTGCCAGCAGCCGCCGGACTAGCGGGAGGGTCCTCACAGATACGCAGTATTTT
clone size: NA
J gene: TRBJ2-3
D gene: TRBD2
V gene: TRBV28

CDR3 protein: CASRPKDVEEQYF
CDR3 DNA: TGTGCCAGCAGGCCAAAAGATGTGGAGGAGCAGTACTTC
clone size: NA
J gene: TRBJ2-7
D gene: NA
V gene: TRBV21-1

CDR3 protein: CSAPLYGYTF
CDR3 DNA: TGCAGTGCCCCCCTCTATGGCTACACCTTC
clone size: few
J gene: TRBJ1-2
D gene: NA
V gene: TRBV20-1

CDR3 protein: CASSRLAGDYNEQFF
CDR3 DNA: TGTGCCAGCAGTCGTCTAGCGGGAGACTACAATGAGCAGTTCTTC
clone size: NA
J gene: TRBJ2-1
D gene: TRBD2
V gene: TRBV2

CDR3 protein: CASSIEAGGYSYNEQFF
CDR3 DNA: TGTGCCAGTAGTATAGAGGCGGGAGGATACTCCTACAATGAGCAGTTCTTC
clone size: NA
J gene: TRBJ2-1
D gene: TRBD2
V gene: TRBV19

CDR3 protein: CASSQIAGPGGLFF
CDR3 DNA: TGTGCCAGCAGCCAGATAGCGGGTCCGGGGGGGCTGTTTTTT
clone size: NA
J gene: TRBJ2-2
D gene: TRBD2
V gene: TRBV4-2

CDR3 protein: CSAGTSYEQYF
CDR3 DNA: TGCAGCGCCGGGACAAGCTACGAGCAGTACTTC
clone size: NA
J gene: TRBJ2-7
D gene: NA
V gene: TRBV29-1

CDR3 protein: CASSVEDRGRNEQFF
CDR3 DNA: TGTGCCAGCAGCGTAGAGGACAGGGGGAGAAATGAGCAGTTCTTC
clone size: NA
J gene: TRBJ2-1
D gene: TRBD1
V gene: TRBV9

CDR3 protein: CASSSYLGGRVLEQYF
CDR3 DNA: TGTGCCAGCAGTTCCTACCTCGGTGGCAGGGTACTCGAGCAGTACTTC
clone size: NA
J gene: TRBJ2-7
D gene: NA
V gene: TRBV27